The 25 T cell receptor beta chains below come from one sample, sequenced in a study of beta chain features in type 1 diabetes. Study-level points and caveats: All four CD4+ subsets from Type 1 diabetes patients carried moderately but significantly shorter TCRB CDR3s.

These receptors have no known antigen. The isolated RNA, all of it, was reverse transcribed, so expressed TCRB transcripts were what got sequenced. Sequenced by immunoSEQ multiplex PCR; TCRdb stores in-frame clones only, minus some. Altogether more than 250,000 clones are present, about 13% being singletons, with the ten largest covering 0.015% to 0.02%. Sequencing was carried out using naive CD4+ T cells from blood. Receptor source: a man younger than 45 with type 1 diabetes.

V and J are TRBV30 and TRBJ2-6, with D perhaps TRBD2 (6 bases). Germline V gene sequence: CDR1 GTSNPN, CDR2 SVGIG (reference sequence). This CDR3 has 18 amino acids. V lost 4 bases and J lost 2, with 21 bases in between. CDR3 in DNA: TGTGCCTGGATCGCCGGGGACTCTCCCGGGACTGGGGCCAACGTCCTGACTTTC. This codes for CAWIAGDSPGTGANVLTF. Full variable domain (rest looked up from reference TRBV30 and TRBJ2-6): SQTIHQWPATLVQPVGSPLSLECTVEGTSNPNLYWYRQAAGRGLQLLFYSVGIGQISSEVPQNLSASRPQDRQFILSSKKLLLSDSGFYLCAWIAGDSPGTGANVLTFGAGSRLTVL.

The CDR3 reads CASSRGLRGTTEAFF. The CDR3 coding sequence is TGTGCCAGCAGTAGGGGGCTTCGGGGCACCACTGAAGCTTTCTTT. The V call is TRBV6-5, the J call TRBJ1-1, with 7 bases fitting TRBD1. Germline assignment: CDR1 MNHEY and CDR2 SVGAGI. The CDR3 spans 15 residues. With V trimmed by 5 bases and J by 4 bases, 10 bases remained unmatched.

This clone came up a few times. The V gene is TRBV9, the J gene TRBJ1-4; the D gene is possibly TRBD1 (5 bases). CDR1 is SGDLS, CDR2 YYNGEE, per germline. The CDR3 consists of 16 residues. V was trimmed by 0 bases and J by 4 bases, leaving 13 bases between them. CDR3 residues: CASSVGTIQGNEKLFF. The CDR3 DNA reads TGTGCCAGCAGCGTAGGAACCATCCAGGGTAATGAAAAACTGTTTTTT.

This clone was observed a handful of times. The CDR3 nucleotides read TGTGCCAGCAGCTTAGGCGAAAGGGGTGGGTCCTACAATGAGCAGTTCTTC. Translated, it gives CASSLGERGGSYNEQFF. This chain links TRBV7-3 with TRBJ2-1; maybe TRBD1 (5 bases). The CDR3 consists of 17 residues. Trimming cost V 2 bases and J 1 base, with 15 bases left between them. Germline-derived CDR1 and CDR2 are SGHTA and FQGTGA.

For the CDR3, the DNA is TGCGCCAGCAGCCCGGTGGCGGGGAGTGACGAGCAGTACTTC. Translating it yields CASSPVAGSDEQYF. This chain connects TRBV5-1 to TRBJ2-7; D perhaps matches TRBD2 (6 bases). Per the germline V gene, CDR1 is SGHRS and CDR2 is YFSETQ. The CDR3 extends over 14 amino acids. V was cut by 4 bases and J by 5 bases, with 16 bases left in between.

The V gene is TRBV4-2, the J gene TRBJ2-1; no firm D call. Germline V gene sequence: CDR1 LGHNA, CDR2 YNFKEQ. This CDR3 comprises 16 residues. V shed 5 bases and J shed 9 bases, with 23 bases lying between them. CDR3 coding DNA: TGTGCCAGCAGCTTGCGTCTGACCACGGAGAATGCTGAGCAGTTCTTC. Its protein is CASSLRLTTENAEQFF.

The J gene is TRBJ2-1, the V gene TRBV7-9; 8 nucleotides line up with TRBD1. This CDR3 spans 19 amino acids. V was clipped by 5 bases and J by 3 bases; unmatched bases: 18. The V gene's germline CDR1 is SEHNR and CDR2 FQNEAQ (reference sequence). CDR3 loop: CASSASRFRRDRYYNEQFF. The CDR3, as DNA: TGTGCCAGCAGCGCATCCCGGTTTCGGAGGGACAGGTACTACAATGAGCAGTTCTTC. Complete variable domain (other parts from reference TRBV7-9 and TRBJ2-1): DTGVSQNPRHKITKRGQNVTFRCDPISEHNRLYWYRQTLGQGPEFLTYFQNEAQLEKSRLLSDRFSAERPKGSFSTLEIQRTEQGDSAMYLCASSASRFRRDRYYNEQFFGPGTRLTVL.

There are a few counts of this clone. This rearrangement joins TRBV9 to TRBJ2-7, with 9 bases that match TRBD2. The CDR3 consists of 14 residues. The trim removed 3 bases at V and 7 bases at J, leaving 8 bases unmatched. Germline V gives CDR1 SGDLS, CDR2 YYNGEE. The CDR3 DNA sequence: TGTGCCAGCAGCGGTAATAGCGGGGGTGGAGAGCAGTACTTC. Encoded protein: CASSGNSGGGEQYF.

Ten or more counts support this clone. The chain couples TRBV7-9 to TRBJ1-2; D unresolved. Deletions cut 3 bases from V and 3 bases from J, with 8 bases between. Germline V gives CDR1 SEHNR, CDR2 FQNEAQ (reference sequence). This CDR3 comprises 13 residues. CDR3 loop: CASSFGEDYGYTF. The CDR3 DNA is TGTGCCAGCAGCTTCGGGGAAGACTATGGCTACACCTTC.

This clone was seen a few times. CDR3 sequence reads: CASRWSSNNEQYF. The CDR3, as DNA: TGTGCCAGCAGGTGGTCTAGCAACAACGAGCAGTACTTC. The genes are TRBV28 and TRBJ2-7, with a tentative D call TRBD2 (5 bases). The CDR3 spans 13 residues. CDR1 and CDR2 from the germline V gene are MDHEN and SYDVKM. V was clipped by 6 bases and J by 5 bases, with 14 bases between them.

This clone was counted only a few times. In nucleotides, the CDR3 is TGTGCCAGCAGCTTGCAGGGGAGCTACAATGAGCAGTTCTTC. This translates into CASSLQGSYNEQFF. V and J are TRBV5-5 and TRBJ2-1, with D perhaps matching TRBD1 (6 bases). Trimming took off 1 base at V and 3 bases at J, with 8 bases between the two ends. The CDR3 contains 14 residues. The germline CDR1 and CDR2 sequences are SGHKS and YYEKEE (reference sequence).

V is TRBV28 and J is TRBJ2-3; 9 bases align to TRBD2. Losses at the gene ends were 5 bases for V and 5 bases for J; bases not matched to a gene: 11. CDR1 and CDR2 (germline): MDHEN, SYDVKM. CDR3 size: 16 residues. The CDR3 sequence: CASSPASAGGRDTQYF. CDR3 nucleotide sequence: TGTGCCAGCAGTCCTGCAAGCGCGGGAGGGAGAGATACGCAGTATTTT.

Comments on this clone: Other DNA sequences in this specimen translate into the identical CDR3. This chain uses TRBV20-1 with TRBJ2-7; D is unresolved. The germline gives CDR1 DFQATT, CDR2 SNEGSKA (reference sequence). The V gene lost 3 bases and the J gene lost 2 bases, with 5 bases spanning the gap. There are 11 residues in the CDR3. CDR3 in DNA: TGCAGTGCTAGTCCGGCCTACGAGCAGTACTTC. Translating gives CSASPAYEQYF.

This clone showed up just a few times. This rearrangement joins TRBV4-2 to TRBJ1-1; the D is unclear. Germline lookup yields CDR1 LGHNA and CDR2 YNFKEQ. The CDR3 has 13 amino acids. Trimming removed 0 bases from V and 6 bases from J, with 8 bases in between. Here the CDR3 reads CASSQDRGAEAFF. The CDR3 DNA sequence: TGTGCCAGCAGCCAAGATCGGGGAGCTGAAGCTTTCTTT.

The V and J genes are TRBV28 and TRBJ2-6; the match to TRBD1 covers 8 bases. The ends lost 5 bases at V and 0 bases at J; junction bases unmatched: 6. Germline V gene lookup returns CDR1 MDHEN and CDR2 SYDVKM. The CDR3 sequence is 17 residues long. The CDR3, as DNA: TGTGCCAGCAGTAGTCGGGACAGGAGCTCTGGGGCCAACGTCCTGACTTTC. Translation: CASSSRDRSSGANVLTF.

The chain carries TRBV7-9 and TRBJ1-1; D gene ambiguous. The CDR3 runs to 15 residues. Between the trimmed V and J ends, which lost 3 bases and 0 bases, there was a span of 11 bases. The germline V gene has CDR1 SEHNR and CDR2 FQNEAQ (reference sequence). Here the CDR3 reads CASSFGVVVNTEAFF. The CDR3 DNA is TGTGCCAGCAGCTTCGGGGTGGTTGTGAACACTGAAGCTTTCTTT.

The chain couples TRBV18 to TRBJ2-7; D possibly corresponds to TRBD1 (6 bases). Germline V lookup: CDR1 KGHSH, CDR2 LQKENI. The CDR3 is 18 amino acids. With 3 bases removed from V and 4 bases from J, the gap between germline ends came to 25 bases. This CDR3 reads CASSPGAADGNREYEQYF. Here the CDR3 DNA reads TGTGCCAGCTCACCGGGGGCGGCCGACGGGAACCGCGAGTACGAGCAGTACTTC.

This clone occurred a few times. In DNA, the CDR3 is TGTGCCAGCAGCACAGGACTAGTCGCCGAGCAGTACTTC. This sequence encodes CASSTGLVAEQYF. The chain couples TRBV7-6 to TRBJ2-7; 7 positions match TRBD2. Germline lookup yields CDR1 SGHVS and CDR2 FNYEAQ. The CDR3 is 13 amino acids. Trimming removed 5 bases from V and 6 bases from J; junction bases left unmatched: 7.

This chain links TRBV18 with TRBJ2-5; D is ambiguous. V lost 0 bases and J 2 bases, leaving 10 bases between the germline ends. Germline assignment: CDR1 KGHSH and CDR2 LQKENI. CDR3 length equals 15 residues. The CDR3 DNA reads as TGTGCCAGCTCACCACCGAGACTGCGACAAGAGACCCAGTACTTC. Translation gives CASSPPRLRQETQYF. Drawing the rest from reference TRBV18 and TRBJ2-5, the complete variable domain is NAGVMQNPRHLVRRRGQEARLRCSPMKGHSHVYWYRQLPEEGLKFMVYLQKENIIDESGMPKERFSAEFPKEGPSILRIQQVVRGDSAAYFCASSPPRLRQETQYFGPGTRLLVL.

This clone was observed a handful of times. The CDR3 here is CSVETGNYGYTF. The CDR3 bases are TGCAGCGTTGAGACGGGGAACTATGGCTACACCTTC. The chain combines TRBV29-1 with TRBJ1-2; no definite D call. Trimming took 3 bases from V and 2 from J, leaving 7 bases between them. The length of the CDR3 is 12 residues. From germline, CDR1 is SQVTM and CDR2 ANQGSEA.

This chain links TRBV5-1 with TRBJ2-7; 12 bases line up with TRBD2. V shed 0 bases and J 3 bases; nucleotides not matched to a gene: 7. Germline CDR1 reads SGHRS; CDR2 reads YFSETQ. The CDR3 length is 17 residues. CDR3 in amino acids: CASSLGTSGTGYYEQYF. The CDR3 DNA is TGCGCCAGCAGCTTGGGGACTAGCGGGACGGGGTACTACGAGCAGTACTTC.

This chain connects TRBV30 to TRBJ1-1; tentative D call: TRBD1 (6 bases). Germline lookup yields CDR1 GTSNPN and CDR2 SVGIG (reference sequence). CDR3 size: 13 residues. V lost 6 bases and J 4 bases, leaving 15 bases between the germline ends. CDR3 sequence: CACGNTGTTEAFF. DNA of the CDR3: TGTGCCTGTGGTAATACAGGGACCACTGAAGCTTTCTTT.

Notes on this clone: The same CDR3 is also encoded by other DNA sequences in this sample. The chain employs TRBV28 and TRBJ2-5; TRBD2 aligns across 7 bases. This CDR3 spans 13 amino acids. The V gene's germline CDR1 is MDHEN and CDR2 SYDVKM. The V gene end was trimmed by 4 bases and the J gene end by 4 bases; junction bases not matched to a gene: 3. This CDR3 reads CASSSGGRETQYF. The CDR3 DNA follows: TGTGCCAGCAGTTCCGGCGGGAGAGAGACCCAGTACTTC.

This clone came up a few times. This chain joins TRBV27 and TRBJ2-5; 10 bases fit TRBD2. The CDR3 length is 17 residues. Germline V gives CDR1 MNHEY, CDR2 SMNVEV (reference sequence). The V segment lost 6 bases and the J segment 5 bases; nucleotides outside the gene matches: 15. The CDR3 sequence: CASSTRALAGVRETQYF. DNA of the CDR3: TGTGCCAGCAGCACTCGGGCCCTAGCGGGAGTGAGGGAGACCCAGTACTTC.

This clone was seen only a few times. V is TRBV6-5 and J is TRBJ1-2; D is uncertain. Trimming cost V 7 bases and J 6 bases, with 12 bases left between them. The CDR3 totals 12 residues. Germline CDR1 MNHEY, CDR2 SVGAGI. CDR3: CASTIGRNGYTF. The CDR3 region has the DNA TGTGCCAGCACCATAGGGAGGAATGGCTACACCTTC.